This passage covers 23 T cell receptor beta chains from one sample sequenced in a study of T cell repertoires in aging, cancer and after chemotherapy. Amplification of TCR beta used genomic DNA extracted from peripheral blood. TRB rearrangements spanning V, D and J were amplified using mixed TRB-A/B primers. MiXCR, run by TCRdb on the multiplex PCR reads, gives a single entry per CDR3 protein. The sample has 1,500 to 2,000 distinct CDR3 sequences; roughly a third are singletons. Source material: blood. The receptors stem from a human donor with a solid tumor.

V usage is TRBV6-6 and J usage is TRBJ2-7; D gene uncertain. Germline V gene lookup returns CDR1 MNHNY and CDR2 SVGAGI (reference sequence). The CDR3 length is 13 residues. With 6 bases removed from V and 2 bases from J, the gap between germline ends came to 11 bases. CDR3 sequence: CASSLFEAYEQYV. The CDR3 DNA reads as TGTGCCAGCAGCCTATTTGAAGCCTACGAGCAGTACGTC.

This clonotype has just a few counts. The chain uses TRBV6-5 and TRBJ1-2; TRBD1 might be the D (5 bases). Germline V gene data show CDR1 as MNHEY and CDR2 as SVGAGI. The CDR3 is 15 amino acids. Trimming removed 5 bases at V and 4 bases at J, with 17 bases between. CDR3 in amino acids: CASSESPGAGYGYTF. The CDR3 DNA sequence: TGTGCCAGCAGTGAATCCCCTGGGGCTGGCTATGGCTACACCTTC.

Written as DNA, the CDR3 is TGTGCCAGCAGACAGAGCTATTACACCGGGGAGCTGTTTTTT. Translation gives CASRQSYYTGELFF. J is TRBJ2-2 and V is TRBV6-5; no firm D call. Trimming removed 6 bases from V and 3 bases from J, with 11 bases in between. The CDR3 runs 14 residues. Germline-derived CDR1 and CDR2 are MNHEY and SVGAGI.

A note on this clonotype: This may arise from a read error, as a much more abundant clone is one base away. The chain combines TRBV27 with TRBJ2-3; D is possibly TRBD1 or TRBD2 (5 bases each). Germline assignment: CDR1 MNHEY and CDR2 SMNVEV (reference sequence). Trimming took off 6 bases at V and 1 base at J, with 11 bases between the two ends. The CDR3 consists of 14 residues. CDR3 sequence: CASRSSRGTDTQYF. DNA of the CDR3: TGTGCCAGCAGATCTAGCAGGGGCACAGATACGCAGTATTTT.

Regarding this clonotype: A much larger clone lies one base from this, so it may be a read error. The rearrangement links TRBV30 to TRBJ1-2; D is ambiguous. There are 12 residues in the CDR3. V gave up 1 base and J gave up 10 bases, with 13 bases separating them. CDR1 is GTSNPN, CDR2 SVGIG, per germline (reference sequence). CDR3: CAWSDLSGDYTF. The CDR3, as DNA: TGTGCCTGGAGTGACCTATCGGGTGACTACACCTTC.

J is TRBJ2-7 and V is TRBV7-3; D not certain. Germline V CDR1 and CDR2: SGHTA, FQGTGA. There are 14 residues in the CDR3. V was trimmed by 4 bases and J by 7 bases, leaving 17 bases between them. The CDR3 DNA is TGTGCCAGCAGCTACCAACCCAAGAAACGGGAGCAGTACGTC. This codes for CASSYQPKKREQYV.

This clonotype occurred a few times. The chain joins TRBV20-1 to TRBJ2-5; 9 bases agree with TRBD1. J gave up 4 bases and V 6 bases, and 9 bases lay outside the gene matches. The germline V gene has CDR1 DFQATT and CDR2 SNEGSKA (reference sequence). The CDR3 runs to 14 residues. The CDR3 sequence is CSAPGTGLRETQYF. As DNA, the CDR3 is TGCAGTGCACCCGGGACAGGGTTGAGAGAGACCCAGTACTTC.

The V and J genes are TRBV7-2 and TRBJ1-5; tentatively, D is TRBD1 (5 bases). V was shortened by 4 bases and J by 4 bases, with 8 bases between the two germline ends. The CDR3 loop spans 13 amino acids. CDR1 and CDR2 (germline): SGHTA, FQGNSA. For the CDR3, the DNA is TGTGCCAGCAGCTCCGACAGAAATCAGCCCCAGCATTTT. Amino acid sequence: CASSSDRNQPQHF.

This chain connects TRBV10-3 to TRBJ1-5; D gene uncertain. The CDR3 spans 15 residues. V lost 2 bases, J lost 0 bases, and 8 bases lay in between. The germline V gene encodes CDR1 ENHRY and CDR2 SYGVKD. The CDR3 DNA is TGTGCCATCAGTGAGGGCAGCTATAGCAATCAGCCCCAGCATTTT. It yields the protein CAISEGSYSNQPQHF.

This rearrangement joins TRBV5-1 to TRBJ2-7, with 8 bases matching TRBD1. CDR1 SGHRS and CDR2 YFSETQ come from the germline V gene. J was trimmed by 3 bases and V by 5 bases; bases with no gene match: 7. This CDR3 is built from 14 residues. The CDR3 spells CASSPDRADYEQYF. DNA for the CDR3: TGCGCCAGCAGTCCGGACAGGGCAGACTACGAGCAGTACTTC.

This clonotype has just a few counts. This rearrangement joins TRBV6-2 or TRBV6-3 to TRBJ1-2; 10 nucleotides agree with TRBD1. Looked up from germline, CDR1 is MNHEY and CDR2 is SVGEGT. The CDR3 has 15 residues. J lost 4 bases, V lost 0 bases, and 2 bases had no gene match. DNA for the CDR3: TGTGCCAGCAGTTACTCCGGACAGGGGGTCTATGGCTACACCTTC. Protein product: CASSYSGQGVYGYTF.

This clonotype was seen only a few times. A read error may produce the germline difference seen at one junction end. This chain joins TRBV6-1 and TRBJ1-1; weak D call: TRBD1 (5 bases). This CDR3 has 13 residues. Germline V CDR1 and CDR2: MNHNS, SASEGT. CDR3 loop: CASSGGVGTEAFF. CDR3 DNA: TGCGCCAGCAGTGGGGGGGTAGGCACTGAAGCTTTCTTT.

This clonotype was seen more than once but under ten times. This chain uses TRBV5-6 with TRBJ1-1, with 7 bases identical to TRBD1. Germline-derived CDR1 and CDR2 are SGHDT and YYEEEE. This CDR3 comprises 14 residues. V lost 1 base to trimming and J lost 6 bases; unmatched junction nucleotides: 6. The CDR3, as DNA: TGTGCCAGCAGCTTGACGGACAGGCGGGCTGAAGCTTTCTTT. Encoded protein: CASSLTDRRAEAFF.

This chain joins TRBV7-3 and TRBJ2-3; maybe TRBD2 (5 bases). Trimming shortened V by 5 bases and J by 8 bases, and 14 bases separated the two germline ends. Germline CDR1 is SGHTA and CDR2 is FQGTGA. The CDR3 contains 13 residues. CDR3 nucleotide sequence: TGTGCCAGCAGCCCAATCGAACGGGGTACGCAGTATTTT. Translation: CASSPIERGTQYF.

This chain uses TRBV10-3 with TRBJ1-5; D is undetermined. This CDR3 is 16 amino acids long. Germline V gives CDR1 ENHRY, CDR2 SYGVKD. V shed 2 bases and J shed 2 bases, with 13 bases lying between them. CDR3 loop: CAISEGQGGRNQPQHF. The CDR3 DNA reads TGTGCCATCAGTGAGGGCCAAGGTGGTCGCAATCAGCCCCAGCATTTT.

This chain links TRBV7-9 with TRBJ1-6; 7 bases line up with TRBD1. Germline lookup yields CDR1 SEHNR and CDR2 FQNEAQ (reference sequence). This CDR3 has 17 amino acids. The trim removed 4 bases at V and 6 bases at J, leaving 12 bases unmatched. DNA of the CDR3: TGTGCCAGCAGCTCCCACGACGCGACAGGGATTAATTCACCCCTCCACTTT. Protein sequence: CASSSHDATGINSPLHF.

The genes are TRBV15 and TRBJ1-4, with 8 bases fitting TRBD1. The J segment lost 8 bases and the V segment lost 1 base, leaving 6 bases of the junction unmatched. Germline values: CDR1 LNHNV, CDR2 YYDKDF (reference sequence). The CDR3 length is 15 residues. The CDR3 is CATSRGQGAQEKLFF. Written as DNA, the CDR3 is TGTGCCACCAGCAGAGGGCAGGGGGCACAGGAAAAACTGTTTTTT.

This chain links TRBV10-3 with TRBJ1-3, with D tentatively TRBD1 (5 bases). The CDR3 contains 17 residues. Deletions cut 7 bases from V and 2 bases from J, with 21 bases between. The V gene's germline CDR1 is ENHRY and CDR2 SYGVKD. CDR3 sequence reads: CAIKGDRGEVPGNTIYF. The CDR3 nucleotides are TGTGCCATCAAAGGGGATAGGGGCGAGGTTCCTGGAAACACCATATATTTT.

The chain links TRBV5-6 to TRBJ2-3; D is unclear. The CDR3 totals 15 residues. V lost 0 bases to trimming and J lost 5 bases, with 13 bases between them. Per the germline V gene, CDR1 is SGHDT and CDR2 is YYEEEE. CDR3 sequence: CASSLARTLGDTQYF. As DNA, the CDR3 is TGTGCCAGCAGCTTGGCCCGGACCCTAGGAGATACGCAGTATTTT.

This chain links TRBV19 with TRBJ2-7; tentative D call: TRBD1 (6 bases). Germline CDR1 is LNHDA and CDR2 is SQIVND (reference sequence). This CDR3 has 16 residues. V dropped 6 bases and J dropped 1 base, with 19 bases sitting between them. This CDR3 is CASSGRRDTGSYEQYF. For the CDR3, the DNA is TGTGCCAGTAGCGGACGAAGGGACACCGGATCCTACGAGCAGTACTTC.

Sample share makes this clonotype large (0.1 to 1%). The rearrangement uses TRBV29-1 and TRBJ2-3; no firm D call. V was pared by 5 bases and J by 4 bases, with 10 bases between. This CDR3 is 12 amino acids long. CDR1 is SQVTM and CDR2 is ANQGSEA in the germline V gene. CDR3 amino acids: CSVPDPADTQYF. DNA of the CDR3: TGCAGCGTTCCCGACCCAGCAGATACGCAGTATTTT.

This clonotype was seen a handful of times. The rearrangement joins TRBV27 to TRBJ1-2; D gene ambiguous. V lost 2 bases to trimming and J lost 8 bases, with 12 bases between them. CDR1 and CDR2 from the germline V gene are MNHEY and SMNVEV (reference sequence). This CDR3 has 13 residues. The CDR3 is CASSLEGRGGYTF. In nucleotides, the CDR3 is TGTGCCAGCAGTTTAGAAGGACGGGGAGGCTACACCTTC.

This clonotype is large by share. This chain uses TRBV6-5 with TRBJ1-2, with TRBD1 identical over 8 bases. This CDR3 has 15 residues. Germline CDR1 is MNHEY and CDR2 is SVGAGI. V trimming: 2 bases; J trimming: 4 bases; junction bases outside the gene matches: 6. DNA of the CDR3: TGTGCCAGCAGTTACCATCTACAGGGGGGCTATGGCTACACCTTC. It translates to CASSYHLQGGYGYTF.